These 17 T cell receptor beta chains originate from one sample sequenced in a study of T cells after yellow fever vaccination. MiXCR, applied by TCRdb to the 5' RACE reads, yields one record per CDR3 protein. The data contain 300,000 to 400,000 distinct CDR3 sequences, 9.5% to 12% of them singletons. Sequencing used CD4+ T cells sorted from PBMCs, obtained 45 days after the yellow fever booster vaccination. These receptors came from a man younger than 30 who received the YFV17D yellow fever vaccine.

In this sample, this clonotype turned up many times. Written as DNA, the CDR3 is TGCGCCAGCAACGACGGGAACGCTGGGGCCAACGTCCTGACTTTC. This gives the protein CASNDGNAGANVLTF. This chain uses TRBV5-1 with TRBJ2-6; tentatively, D is TRBD2 (5 bases). CDR1 SGHRS and CDR2 YFSETQ come from the germline V gene. V was cut by 6 bases and J by 2 bases, with 12 bases left in between. CDR3 length: 15 residues.

The CDR3 region has the DNA TGCGCCAGCAGCCCCCAACCGGAACCCGGGGAGCTGTTTTTT. It translates to CASSPQPEPGELFF. This sequence joins TRBV4-3 and TRBJ2-2; D gene ambiguous. The length of the CDR3 is 14 residues. Germline lookup yields CDR1 LGHNA and CDR2 YSLEER. Trimming left V 4 bases short and J 6 bases short, with 12 bases between.

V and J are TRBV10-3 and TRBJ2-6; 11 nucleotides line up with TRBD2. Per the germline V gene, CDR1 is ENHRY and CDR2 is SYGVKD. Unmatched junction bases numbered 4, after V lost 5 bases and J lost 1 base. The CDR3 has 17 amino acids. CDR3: CAISFSGGASGANVLTF. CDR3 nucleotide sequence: TGTGCCATCAGTTTTAGCGGGGGGGCTTCTGGGGCCAACGTCCTGACTTTC.

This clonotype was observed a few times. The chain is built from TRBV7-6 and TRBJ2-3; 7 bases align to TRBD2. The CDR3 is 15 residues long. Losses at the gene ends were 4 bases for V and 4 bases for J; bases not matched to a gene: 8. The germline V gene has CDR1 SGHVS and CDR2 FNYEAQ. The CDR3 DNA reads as TGTGCCAGCAGCTGGTTCGGGGGAGGGTCAGATACGCAGTATTTT. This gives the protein CASSWFGGGSDTQYF.

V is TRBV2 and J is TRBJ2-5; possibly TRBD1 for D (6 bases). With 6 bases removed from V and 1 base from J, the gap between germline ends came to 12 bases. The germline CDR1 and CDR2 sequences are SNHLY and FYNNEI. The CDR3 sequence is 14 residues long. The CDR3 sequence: CASRETGPQETQYF. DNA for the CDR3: TGTGCCAGCAGGGAAACAGGGCCCCAAGAGACCCAGTACTTC.

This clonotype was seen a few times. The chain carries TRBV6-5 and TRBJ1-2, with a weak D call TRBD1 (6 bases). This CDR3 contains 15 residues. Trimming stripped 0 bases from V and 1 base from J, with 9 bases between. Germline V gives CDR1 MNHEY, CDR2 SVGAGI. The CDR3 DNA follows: TGTGCCAGCAGTTACTCCGGGACACTTAACTATGGCTACACCTTC. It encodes CASSYSGTLNYGYTF.

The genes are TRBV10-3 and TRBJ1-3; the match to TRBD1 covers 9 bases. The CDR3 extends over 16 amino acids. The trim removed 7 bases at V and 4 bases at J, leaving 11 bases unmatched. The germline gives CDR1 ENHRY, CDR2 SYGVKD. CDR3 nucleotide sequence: TGTGCCATCACTAACTCACGGACAGGGGAGGGAAACACCATATATTTT. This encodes CAITNSRTGEGNTIYF.

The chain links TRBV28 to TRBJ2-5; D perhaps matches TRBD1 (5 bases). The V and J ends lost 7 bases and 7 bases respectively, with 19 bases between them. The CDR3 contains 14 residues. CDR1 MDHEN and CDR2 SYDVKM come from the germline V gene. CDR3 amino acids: CASMVSTARGTQYF. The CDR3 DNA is TGTGCCAGCATGGTATCGACAGCTAGAGGGACCCAGTACTTC.

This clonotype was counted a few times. In DNA, the CDR3 is TGTGCCAGCTCACGACAGGGATCGTTAACTGGGGCCAACGTCCTGACTTTC. Its translation is CASSRQGSLTGANVLTF. The J gene is TRBJ2-6, the V gene TRBV18; TRBD1 aligns across 7 bases. The CDR3 is 17 residues long. V trimming: 4 bases; J trimming: 2 bases; junction bases outside the gene matches: 8. CDR1 and CDR2 from the germline V gene are KGHSH and LQKENI. Full variable domain (rest looked up from reference TRBV18 and TRBJ2-6): NAGVMQNPRHLVRRRGQEARLRCSPMKGHSHVYWYRQLPEEGLKFMVYLQKENIIDESGMPKERFSAEFPKEGPSILRIQQVVRGDSAAYFCASSRQGSLTGANVLTFGAGSRLTVL.

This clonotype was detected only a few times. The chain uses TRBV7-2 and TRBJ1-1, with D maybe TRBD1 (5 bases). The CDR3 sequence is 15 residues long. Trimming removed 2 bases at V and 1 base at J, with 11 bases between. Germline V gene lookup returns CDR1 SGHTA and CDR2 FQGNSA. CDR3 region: CASSLYVRANTEAFF. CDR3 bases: TGTGCCAGCAGCTTATATGTCAGGGCGAACACTGAAGCTTTCTTT.

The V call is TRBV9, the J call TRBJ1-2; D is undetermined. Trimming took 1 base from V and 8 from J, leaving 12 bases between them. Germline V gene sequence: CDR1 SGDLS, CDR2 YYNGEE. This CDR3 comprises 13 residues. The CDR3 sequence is CASSVTETLGYTF. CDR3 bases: TGTGCCAGCAGCGTAACAGAGACCTTGGGCTACACCTTC. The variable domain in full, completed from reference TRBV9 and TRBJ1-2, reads DSGVTQTPKHLITATGQRVTLRCSPRSGDLSVYWYQQSLDQGLQFLIQYYNGEERAKGNILERFSAQQFPDLHSELNLSSLELGDSALYFCASSVTETLGYTFGSGTRLTVV.

The DNA for the CDR3 is TGCAGTGCTAGAGATCTAGCGAGCGATGAGCAGTTCTTC. Translating gives CSARDLASDEQFF. This sequence joins TRBV20-1 and TRBJ2-1, with a weak D call TRBD2 (6 bases). The V end lost 0 bases, the J end lost 8 bases, and 11 bases lay between the germline ends. From germline, CDR1 is DFQATT and CDR2 SNEGSKA (reference sequence). This CDR3 spans 13 amino acids.

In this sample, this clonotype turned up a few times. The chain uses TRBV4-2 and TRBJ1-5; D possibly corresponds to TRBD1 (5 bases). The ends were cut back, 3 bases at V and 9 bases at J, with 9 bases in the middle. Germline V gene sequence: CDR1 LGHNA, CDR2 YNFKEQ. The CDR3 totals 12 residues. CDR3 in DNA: TGTGCCAGCAGCCAGGGAGACAGGCCCCAGCATTTT. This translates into CASSQGDRPQHF.

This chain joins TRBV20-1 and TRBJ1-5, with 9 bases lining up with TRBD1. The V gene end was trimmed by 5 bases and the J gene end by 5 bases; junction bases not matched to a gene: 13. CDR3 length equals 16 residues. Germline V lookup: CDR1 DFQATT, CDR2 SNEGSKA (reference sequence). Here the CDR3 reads CSARKPGQGGHQPQHF. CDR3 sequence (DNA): TGCAGTGCTCGAAAACCGGGACAGGGAGGACATCAGCCCCAGCATTTT.

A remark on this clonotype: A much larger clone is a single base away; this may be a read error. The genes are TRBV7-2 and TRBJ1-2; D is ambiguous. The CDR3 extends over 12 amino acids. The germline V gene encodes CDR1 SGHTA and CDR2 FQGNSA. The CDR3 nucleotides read TGTGCCTGCAGCTCACAGTCCTATGGCTACACCTTC. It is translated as CACSSQSYGYTF.

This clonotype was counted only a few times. The CDR3, as DNA: TGTGCCAGCAGCCCCGCGAACAATGAGCAGTTCTTC. This codes for CASSPANNEQFF. The rearrangement links TRBV7-3 to TRBJ2-1, with unresolved D. V was clipped by 5 bases and J by 5 bases, with 7 bases between them. In germline, CDR1 is SGHTA, CDR2 FQGTGA. This CDR3 region has 12 residues.

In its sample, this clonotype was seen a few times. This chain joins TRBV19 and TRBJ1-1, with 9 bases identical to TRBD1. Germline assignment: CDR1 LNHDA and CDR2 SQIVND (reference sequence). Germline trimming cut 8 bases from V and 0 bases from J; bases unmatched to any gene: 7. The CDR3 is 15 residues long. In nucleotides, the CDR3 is TGTGCCAGTCTCGAGACAGGGGGTATGAACACTGAAGCTTTCTTT. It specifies CASLETGGMNTEAFF. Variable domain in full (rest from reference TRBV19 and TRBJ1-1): DGGITQSPKYLFRKEGQNVTLSCEQNLNHDAMYWYRQDPGQGLRLIYYSQIVNDFQKGDIAEGYSVSREKKESFPLTVTSAQKNPTAFYLCASLETGGMNTEAFFGQGTRLTVV.